These T cell receptor beta chains were read from a single sample in a study of neurological immune-mediated disorders. TCRdb fed the 5' RACE reads into MiXCR, producing one record per CDR3 protein. The sample lists fewer than 75,000 distinct CDR3 sequences; 4.5% were seen once. The material sequenced was PBMCs. These receptors were collected from a man aged 25-40 years with multiple sclerosis. Both conserved end residues are part of each CDR3. The D gene is left open where the match is weak. Some rows mark clone size as missing; the rest say once, few, many or name a class of expanded clone.

j_gene: TRBJ1-1
abundance: many
v_gene: TRBV11-2
d_gene: -
CDR3nt: TGTGCCAGCAGCCTTTGGGACCCAACGGAGAACACTGAAGCTTTCTTT
CDR3aa: CASSLWDPTENTEAFF

j_gene: TRBJ2-5
abundance: many
v_gene: TRBV20-1
d_gene: TRBD1
CDR3nt: TGCAGTGCTAGAGAAGACAGGGACCAAGAGACCCAGTACTTC
CDR3aa: CSAREDRDQETQYF

j_gene: TRBJ2-2
abundance: many
v_gene: TRBV3-1
d_gene: -
CDR3nt: TGTGCCAGCAGCCGCGGCAGGGTCGGCGGAAGAACCGGGGAGCTGTTTTTT
CDR3aa: CASSRGRVGGRTGELFF

j_gene: TRBJ1-1
abundance: many
v_gene: TRBV5-1
d_gene: -
CDR3nt: TGCGCCAGCAGCCCCGGGACATCTCTCGGCACTGAAGCTTTCTTT
CDR3aa: CASSPGTSLGTEAFF

j_gene: TRBJ2-7
abundance: many
v_gene: TRBV20-1
d_gene: TRBD1
CDR3nt: TGCAGTGCTACGGGCGGGGACAGGGCCCCCCACGAGCAGTACTTC
CDR3aa: CSATGGDRAPHEQYF

j_gene: TRBJ2-2
abundance: few
v_gene: TRBV25-1
d_gene: TRBD1
CDR3nt: TGTGCCAGCAGTGGGACAGGGACCGGGGAGCTGTTTTTT
CDR3aa: CASSGTGTGELFF

j_gene: TRBJ1-1
abundance: few
v_gene: TRBV27
d_gene: -
CDR3nt: TGTGCCAGCAGTACGATGGAGTTGAACACTGAAGCTTTCTTT
CDR3aa: CASSTMELNTEAFF

j_gene: TRBJ1-1
abundance: many
v_gene: TRBV10-3
d_gene: TRBD1
CDR3nt: TGTGCCATCAGTCATAACAGGGGGGACACTGAAGCTTTCTTT
CDR3aa: CAISHNRGDTEAFF

j_gene: TRBJ2-1
abundance: many
v_gene: TRBV20-1
d_gene: TRBD1
CDR3nt: TGCAGTGCTACAGTACGACAGGGTAGATACAATGAGCAGTTCTTC
CDR3aa: CSATVRQGRYNEQFF

j_gene: TRBJ1-1
abundance: many
v_gene: TRBV7-9
d_gene: -
CDR3nt: TGTGCCAGCAGCTTAGCAGCCAGTGAAGCTTTCTTT
CDR3aa: CASSLAASEAFF

j_gene: TRBJ1-1
abundance: many
v_gene: TRBV20-1
d_gene: -
CDR3nt: TGCAGTGCTAGGGACTCACAGGGCCTGAACACTGAAGCTTTCTTT
CDR3aa: CSARDSQGLNTEAFF

j_gene: TRBJ2-1
abundance: many
v_gene: TRBV5-1
d_gene: TRBD1
CDR3nt: TGCGCCAGCAGCTGGACAGGGGGTCACAATGAGCAGTTCTTC
CDR3aa: CASSWTGGHNEQFF

j_gene: TRBJ2-6
abundance: many
v_gene: TRBV5-1
d_gene: TRBD1
CDR3nt: TGCGCCAGCAGTTCGCAGGGGGAAGCTGGGGCCAACGTCCTGACTTTC
CDR3aa: CASSSQGEAGANVLTF

j_gene: TRBJ2-2
abundance: many
v_gene: TRBV7-6
d_gene: -
CDR3nt: TGTGCCAGCAGCTTCGGGACTACCGGGGAGCTGTTTTTT
CDR3aa: CASSFGTTGELFF

j_gene: TRBJ2-1
abundance: many
v_gene: TRBV5-1
d_gene: TRBD2
CDR3nt: TGCGCCAGCAGTTGGAGACTAGCGGGGGGGGCTCAGTTCTTC
CDR3aa: CASSWRLAGGAQFF

j_gene: TRBJ1-1
abundance: many
v_gene: TRBV7-9
d_gene: -
CDR3nt: TGTGCCAGCAGAGATCCGGGGACTGAAGCTTTCTTT
CDR3aa: CASRDPGTEAFF

j_gene: TRBJ2-1
abundance: many
v_gene: TRBV4-1
d_gene: -
CDR3nt: TGCGCCAGCAGCGATAGATTTTGGGCGGATAATGAGCAGTTCTTC
CDR3aa: CASSDRFWADNEQFF

j_gene: TRBJ2-6
abundance: many
v_gene: TRBV5-1
d_gene: -
CDR3nt: TGCGCCAGCAGTCTGACACACTCCTCTGGGGCCAACGTCCTGACTTTC
CDR3aa: CASSLTHSSGANVLTF

j_gene: TRBJ1-1
abundance: many
v_gene: TRBV3-1
d_gene: -
CDR3nt: TGTGCCGTTTCGAGACAGCCGAACACTGAAGCTTTCTTT
CDR3aa: CAVSRQPNTEAFF

j_gene: TRBJ2-1
abundance: -
v_gene: TRBV5-1
d_gene: TRBD1
CDR3nt: TGCGCCAGCAGCTTAACAGGGGCTTCGCAGTTCTTC
CDR3aa: CASSLTGASQFF

j_gene: TRBJ2-5
abundance: few
v_gene: TRBV7-2
d_gene: TRBD2
CDR3nt: TGTGCCAGCAGCTTAGGTAGCGGGGTGTACCAAGAGACCCAGTACTTC
CDR3aa: CASSLGSGVYQETQYF

j_gene: TRBJ1-2
abundance: many
v_gene: TRBV4-1
d_gene: TRBD1
CDR3nt: TGCGCCAGCAGCCAAGCAGACAGGGACTATGGCTACACCTTC
CDR3aa: CASSQADRDYGYTF

j_gene: TRBJ2-1
abundance: -
v_gene: TRBV20-1
d_gene: -
CDR3nt: TGCAGTGCTATATCCGGGTTCTACAATGAGCAGTTCTTC
CDR3aa: CSAISGFYNEQFF

j_gene: TRBJ1-1
abundance: many
v_gene: TRBV7-9
d_gene: -
CDR3nt: TGTGCCAGCAGCACTGCTTTGACTGAAGCTTTCTTT
CDR3aa: CASSTALTEAFF

j_gene: TRBJ2-7
abundance: many
v_gene: TRBV12-3/TRBV12-4
d_gene: TRBD2
CDR3nt: TGTGCCAGCGGGACTAGCGGGGGCTACGAGCAGTACTTC
CDR3aa: CASGTSGGYEQYF

j_gene: TRBJ1-5
abundance: many
v_gene: TRBV10-3
d_gene: -
CDR3nt: TGTGCCATCAGTGAACAGGGTATGAATCAGCCCCAGCATTTT
CDR3aa: CAISEQGMNQPQHF

j_gene: TRBJ2-3
abundance: many
v_gene: TRBV5-4
d_gene: TRBD2
CDR3nt: TGTGCCAGCAGCTCGGGACTAGCGGGGGGCCAAAACGGCGGAGATACGCAGTATTTT
CDR3aa: CASSSGLAGGQNGGDTQYF

j_gene: TRBJ2-7
abundance: -
v_gene: TRBV5-1
d_gene: -
CDR3nt: TGCGCCAGCAGCCGAGGACGCGTTCGAGGCTTTTACGAGCAGTACTTC
CDR3aa: CASSRGRVRGFYEQYF

j_gene: TRBJ2-7
abundance: many
v_gene: TRBV7-2
d_gene: -
CDR3nt: TGTGCCAGCAGCTTAGTGGGCTTGGGGCTCTTAGCCTACGAGCAGTACTTC
CDR3aa: CASSLVGLGLLAYEQYF

j_gene: TRBJ1-5
abundance: few
v_gene: TRBV6-5
d_gene: TRBD1
CDR3nt: TGTGCCAGCAGTCCGGGACAGGGCTGGGAGCCCCAGAATTTT
CDR3aa: CASSPGQGWEPQNF

j_gene: TRBJ2-4
abundance: few
v_gene: TRBV10-3
d_gene: TRBD1
CDR3nt: TGTGCCATCAGTGAGCCGGGACAGGGCGAGGGCATTCAGTACTTC
CDR3aa: CAISEPGQGEGIQYF